Each of the 4 T cell receptor beta chains below was sequenced from the same sample in a study of CD8 T cells in ankylosing spondylitis. One entry per CDR3 protein, called by TCRdb with MiXCR from the 5' RACE reads. The table shows some 290,000 distinct CDR3 sequences, with over 15% occurring only once. The sample taken for sequencing was blood, either unsorted or a sorted T cell fraction (not recorded which). These receptors came from a male donor with ankylosing spondylitis or in good health (not recorded which).

This clonotype was found a few times. The chain carries TRBV5-1 and TRBJ2-5; tentatively, D is TRBD2 (7 bases). Trimming removed 4 bases from V and 7 bases from J, with 17 bases in between. Looked up from germline, CDR1 is SGHRS and CDR2 is YFSETQ. The CDR3 has 14 residues. DNA for the CDR3: TGCGCCAGCAGCCTGGCGGGGGCGGGAGTGACCCAGTACTTC. Its protein product is CASSLAGAGVTQYF. The variable domain in full, completed from reference TRBV5-1 and TRBJ2-5, reads KAGVTQTPRYLIKTRGQQVTLSCSPISGHRSVSWYQQTPGQGLQFLFEYFSETQRNKGNFPGRFSGRQFSNSRSEMNVSTLELGDSALYLCASSLAGAGVTQYFGPGTRLLVL.

This clonotype turned up a few times. The rearrangement links TRBV5-1 to TRBJ1-2, with D possibly being TRBD1 (6 bases). CDR3 size: 14 residues. V dropped 1 base and J dropped 2 bases, with 9 bases sitting between them. Germline V CDR1 and CDR2: SGHRS, YFSETQ. CDR3 region: CASSLSDRNYGYTF. CDR3 bases: TGCGCCAGCAGCTTGTCCGACAGGAACTATGGCTACACCTTC.

A word on this clonotype: This may come from a read error, since a much larger clone is one base off. This chain joins TRBV10-3 and TRBJ1-5, with D possibly matching TRBD1 (5 bases). V was clipped by 2 bases and J by 16 bases, with 24 bases between them. The CDR3 extends over 15 amino acids. Germline loops: CDR1 ENHRY, CDR2 SYGVKD. CDR3 loop: CAISEPTQGPRALHF. The CDR3 DNA sequence: TGTGCCATCAGTGAGCCTACGCAGGGCCCCAGGGCCCTTCATTTT.

The V gene is TRBV2, the J gene TRBJ1-4; 7 nucleotides line up with TRBD1. The CDR3 is 13 residues long. The germline CDR1 and CDR2 sequences are SNHLY and FYNNEI. Unmatched junction bases numbered 6, after V lost 6 bases and J lost 8 bases. CDR3 in DNA: TGTGCCAGCAGGCCCGGGGACAGAGAAAAACTGTTTTTT. This encodes CASRPGDREKLFF.